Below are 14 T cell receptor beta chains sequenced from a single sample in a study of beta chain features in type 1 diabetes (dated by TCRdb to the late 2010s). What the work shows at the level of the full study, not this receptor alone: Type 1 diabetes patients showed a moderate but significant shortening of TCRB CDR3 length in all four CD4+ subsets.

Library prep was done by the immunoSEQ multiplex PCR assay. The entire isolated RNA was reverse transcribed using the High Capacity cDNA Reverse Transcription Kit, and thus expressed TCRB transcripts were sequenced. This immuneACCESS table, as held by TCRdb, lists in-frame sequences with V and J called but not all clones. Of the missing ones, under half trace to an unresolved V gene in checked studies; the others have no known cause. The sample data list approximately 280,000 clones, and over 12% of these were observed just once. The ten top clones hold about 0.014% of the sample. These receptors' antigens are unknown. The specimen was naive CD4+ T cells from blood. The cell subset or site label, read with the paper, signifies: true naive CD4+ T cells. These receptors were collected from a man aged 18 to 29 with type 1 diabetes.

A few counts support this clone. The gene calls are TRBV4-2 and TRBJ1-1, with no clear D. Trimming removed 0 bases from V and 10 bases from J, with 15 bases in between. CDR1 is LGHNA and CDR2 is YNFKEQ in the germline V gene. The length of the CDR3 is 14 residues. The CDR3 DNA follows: TGTGCCAGCAGCCAAGATCCGAACACCCGGGGAGCTTTCTTT. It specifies CASSQDPNTRGAFF.

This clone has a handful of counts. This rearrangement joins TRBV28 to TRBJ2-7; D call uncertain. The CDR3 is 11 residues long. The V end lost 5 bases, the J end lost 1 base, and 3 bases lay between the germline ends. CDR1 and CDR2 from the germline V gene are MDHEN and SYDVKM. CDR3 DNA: TGTGCCAGCAGTCAATCCTACGAGCAGTACTTC. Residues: CASSQSYEQYF. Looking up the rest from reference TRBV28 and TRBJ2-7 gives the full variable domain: DVKVTQSSRYLVKRTGEKVFLECVQDMDHENMFWYRQDPGLGLRLIYFSYDVKMKEKGDIPEGYSVSREKKERFSLILESASTNQTSMYLCASSQSYEQYFGPGTRLTVT.

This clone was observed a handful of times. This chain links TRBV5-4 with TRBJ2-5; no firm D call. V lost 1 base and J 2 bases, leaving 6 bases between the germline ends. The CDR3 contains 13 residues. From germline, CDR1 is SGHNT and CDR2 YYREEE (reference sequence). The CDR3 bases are TGTGCCAGCAGCTTGTCCGGGCAAGAGACCCAGTACTTC. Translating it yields CASSLSGQETQYF.

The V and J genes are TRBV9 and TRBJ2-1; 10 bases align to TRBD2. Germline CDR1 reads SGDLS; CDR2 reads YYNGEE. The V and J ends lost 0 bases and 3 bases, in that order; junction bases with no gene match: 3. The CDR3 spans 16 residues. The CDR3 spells CASSVDRTSGYNEQFF. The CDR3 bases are TGTGCCAGCAGCGTAGATAGGACTAGCGGCTACAATGAGCAGTTCTTC.

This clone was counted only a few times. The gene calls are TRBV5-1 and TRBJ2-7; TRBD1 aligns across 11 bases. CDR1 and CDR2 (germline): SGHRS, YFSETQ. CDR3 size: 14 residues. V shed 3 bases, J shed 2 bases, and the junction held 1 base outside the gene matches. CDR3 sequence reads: CASSWGQGAYEQYF. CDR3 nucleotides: TGCGCCAGCAGCTGGGGACAGGGGGCCTACGAGCAGTACTTC.

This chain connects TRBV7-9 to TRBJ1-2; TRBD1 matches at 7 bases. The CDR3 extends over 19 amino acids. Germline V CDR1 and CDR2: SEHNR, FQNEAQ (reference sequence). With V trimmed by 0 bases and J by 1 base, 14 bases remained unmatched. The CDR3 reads CASSLAAGGGASHNYGYTF. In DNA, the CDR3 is TGTGCCAGCAGCTTAGCAGCCGGAGGGGGCGCTTCCCATAACTATGGCTACACCTTC.

Here the CDR3 DNA reads TGTGCCAGCAGCCCAGAGACAGGAACCGGGGAGCTGTTTTTT. Its translation is CASSPETGTGELFF. The chain joins TRBV7-2 to TRBJ2-2, with D maybe TRBD1 (6 bases). Trimming shortened V by 5 bases and J by 5 bases, and 12 bases separated the two germline ends. This CDR3 spans 14 amino acids. Germline V gene lookup returns CDR1 SGHTA and CDR2 FQGNSA.

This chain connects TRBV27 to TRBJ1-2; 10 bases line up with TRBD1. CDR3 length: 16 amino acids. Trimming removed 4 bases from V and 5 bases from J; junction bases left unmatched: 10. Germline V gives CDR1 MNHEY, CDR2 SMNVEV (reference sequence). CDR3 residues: CASSSFIRGQGYGYTF. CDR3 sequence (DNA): TGTGCCAGCAGTTCATTCATTCGGGGACAGGGGTATGGCTACACCTTC.

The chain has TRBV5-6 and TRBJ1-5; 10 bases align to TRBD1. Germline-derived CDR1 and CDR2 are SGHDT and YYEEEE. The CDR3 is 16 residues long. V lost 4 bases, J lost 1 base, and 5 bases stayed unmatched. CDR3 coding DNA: TGTGCCAGCAGCGCTGTGGGACAGGGGAGCAATCAGCCCCAGCATTTT. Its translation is CASSAVGQGSNQPQHF.

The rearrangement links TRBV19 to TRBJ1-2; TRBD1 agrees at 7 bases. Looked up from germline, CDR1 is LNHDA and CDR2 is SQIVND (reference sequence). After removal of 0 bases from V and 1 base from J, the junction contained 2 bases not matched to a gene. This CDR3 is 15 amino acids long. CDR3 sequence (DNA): TGTGCCAGTAGTATAGAACAGGGGCTTAACTATGGCTACACCTTC. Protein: CASSIEQGLNYGYTF.

The CDR3 DNA follows: TGTGCCAGCAGTGAAAGCGTTTCTGGAAACACCATATATTTT. It codes for CASSESVSGNTIYF. The chain combines TRBV2 with TRBJ1-3; D gene unclear. V lost 2 bases, J lost 1 base, and 6 bases lay in between. This CDR3 region has 14 residues. From germline, CDR1 is SNHLY and CDR2 FYNNEI.

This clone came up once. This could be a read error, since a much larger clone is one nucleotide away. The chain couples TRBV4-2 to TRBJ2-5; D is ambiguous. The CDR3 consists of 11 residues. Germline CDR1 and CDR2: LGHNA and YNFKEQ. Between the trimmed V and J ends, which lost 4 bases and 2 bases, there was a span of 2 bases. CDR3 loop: CASSPQETQYF. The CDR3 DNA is TGTGCCAGCAGCCCACAAGAGACCCAGTACTTC.

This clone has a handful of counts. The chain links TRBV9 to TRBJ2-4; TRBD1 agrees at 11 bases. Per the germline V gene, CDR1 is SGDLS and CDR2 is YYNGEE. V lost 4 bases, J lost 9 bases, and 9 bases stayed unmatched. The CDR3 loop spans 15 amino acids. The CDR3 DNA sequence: TGTGCCAGCAGCTTAACCGGGACAGGGGGTACCATTCAGTACTTC. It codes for CASSLTGTGGTIQYF. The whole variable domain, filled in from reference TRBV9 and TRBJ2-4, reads DSGVTQTPKHLITATGQRVTLRCSPRSGDLSVYWYQQSLDQGLQFLIQYYNGEERAKGNILERFSAQQFPDLHSELNLSSLELGDSALYFCASSLTGTGGTIQYFGAGTRLSVL.

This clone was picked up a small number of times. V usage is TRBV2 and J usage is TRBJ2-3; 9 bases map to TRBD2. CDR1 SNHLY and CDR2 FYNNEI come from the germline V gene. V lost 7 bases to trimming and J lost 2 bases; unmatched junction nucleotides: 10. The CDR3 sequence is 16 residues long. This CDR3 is CASNPRLAAFTDTQYF. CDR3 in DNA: TGTGCCAGCAACCCCAGACTAGCGGCTTTCACAGATACGCAGTATTTT. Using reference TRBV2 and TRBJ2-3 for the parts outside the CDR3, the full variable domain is EPEVTQTPSHQVTQMGQEVILRCVPISNHLYFYWYRQILGQKVEFLVSFYNNEISEKSEIFDDQFSVERPDGSNFTLKIRSTKLEDSAMYFCASNPRLAAFTDTQYFGPGTRLTVL.